The sequence of this T cell receptor (beta chain) was determined in a study of cytomegalovirus exposure and HLA in healthy donors. For the study at large: There were around 100 million unique TCR beta sequences, drawn from approximately 180 million T cells, in an earlier analysis.

Study-wide results and limits: Specific recognition of CMV antigens was confirmed in vitro for three chains (all CMV-associated). The productive fraction for most TCR beta V segments was about 90% or about 30% in an earlier analysis. Available immune exposure information was restricted to CMV serostatus only.

The study ran its PCR with 60 Vbeta and 13 Jbeta primers. Sequencing used immunoSEQ multiplex PCR; TCRdb keeps in-frame clones, though not all of them. The sample includes around 67,000 clones, around 78% of them seen just once. With respect to this clone: Antigen unknown.

The source material was PBMCs. The source is a man aged 18 to 30 in good health and CMV-seropositive.

The CDR3 region is CASTENTDTQYF. The CDR3 DNA reads as TGCGCCAGCACCGAGAACACAGATACGCAGTATTTT. The rearrangement uses TRBV5-1 and TRBJ2-3; D gene uncertain. The V end was cut by 6 bases, the J end by 2 bases, with 7 bases between. The CDR3 runs to 12 residues. The germline V gene has CDR1 SGHRS and CDR2 YFSETQ.